The source of this T cell receptor (beta chain) is a study of blood T cell repertoires in COVID-19. Overall study: Italy, Spain and the United States were the sources of the convalescent and acute COVID-19 samples. PBMCs, B-cell-depleted T cells, or T cells were the source of the cDNA or gDNA that made up the material.

This CDR3 has 13 residues. CDR1 is ENHRY and CDR2 is SYGVKD in the germline V gene. V trimming: 10 bases; J trimming: 0 bases; junction bases outside the gene matches: 4. How the authors handled the data: Quantification of nucleated cells was approximated via reference gene primer amplification. The protocol was immunoSEQ multiplex PCR, while the TCRdb copy is restricted to in-frame clones and leaves out a portion. That table is the source of V, J and clone size, and D and trimming were worked out from the DNA. This sample yields 60,000 to 80,000 clones, of which roughly 92% are seen a single time; roughly 5.2% belongs to the top ten. This clone was seen just once.

The sequence was collected from a human donor in a cohort sampled during active COVID-19. The source material was peripheral blood. The chain carries TRBV10-3 and TRBJ1-1, with 8 bases that match TRBD1. CDR3 sequence reads: CATQGAMNTEAFF. The CDR3 coding sequence is TGTGCCACCCAGGGGGCCATGAACACTGAAGCTTTCTTT.